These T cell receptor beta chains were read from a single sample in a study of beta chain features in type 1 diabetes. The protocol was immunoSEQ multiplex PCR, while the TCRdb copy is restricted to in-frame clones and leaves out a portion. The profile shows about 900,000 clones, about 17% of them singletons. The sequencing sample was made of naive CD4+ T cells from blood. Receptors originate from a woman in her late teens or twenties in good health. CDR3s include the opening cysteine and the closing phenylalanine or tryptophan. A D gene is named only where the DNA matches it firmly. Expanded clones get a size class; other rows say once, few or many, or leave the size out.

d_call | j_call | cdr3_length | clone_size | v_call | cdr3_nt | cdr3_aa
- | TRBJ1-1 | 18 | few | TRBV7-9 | TGTGCCAGCAGCTTAAGGAGGGTTAGCGCAGGCCGGAACACTGAAGCTTTCTTT | CASSLRRVSAGRNTEAFF
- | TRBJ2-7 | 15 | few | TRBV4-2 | TGTGCCAGCAGCCAACGGGACTCCCCGGGCTACGAGCAGTACTTC | CASSQRDSPGYEQYF
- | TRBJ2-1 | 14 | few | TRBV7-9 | TGTGCCAGCAGCTTCCGAGGGTTAATGTATGAGCAGTTCTTC | CASSFRGLMYEQFF
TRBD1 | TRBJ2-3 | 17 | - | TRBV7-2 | TGTGCCAGCAGCTTTGGCAGGGGGCGACGGGGCTCAGATACGCAGTATTTT | CASSFGRGRRGSDTQYF
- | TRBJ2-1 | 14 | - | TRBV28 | TGTGCCAGCAGTTTATCTGCCCCACAGAATGAGCAGTTCTTC | CASSLSAPQNEQFF
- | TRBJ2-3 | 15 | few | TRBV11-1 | TGTGCCAGCAGCTTAGACGGGACCTTCACAGATACGCAGTATTTT | CASSLDGTFTDTQYF
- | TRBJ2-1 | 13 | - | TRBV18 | TGTGCCAGCTCACCCGCCGGTTCAAGGGAGCAGTTCTTC | CASSPAGSREQFF
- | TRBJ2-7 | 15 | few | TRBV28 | TGTGCCAGCAGCCGCCCCGGACATTCTACCTACGAGCAGTACTTC | CASSRPGHSTYEQYF
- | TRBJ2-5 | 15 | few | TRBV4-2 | TGTGCCAGCAGCCTGAGAGGCAGGGCACAAGAGACCCAGTACTTC | CASSLRGRAQETQYF
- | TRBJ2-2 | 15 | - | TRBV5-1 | TGCGCCAGCAGCTTGGGTGGCGGGGCGACCGGGGAGCTGTTTTTT | CASSLGGGATGELFF
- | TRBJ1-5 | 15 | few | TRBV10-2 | TGCGCCAGCAGTGGTAATTCGGGGGGGAATCAGCCCCAGCATTTT | CASSGNSGGNQPQHF
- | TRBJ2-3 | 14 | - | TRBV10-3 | TGTGCCATCACCCGGGACGGAGGGTCAGATACGCAGTATTTT | CAITRDGGSDTQYF
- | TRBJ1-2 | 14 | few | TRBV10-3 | TGTGCCATCAGTGACCCGGGGGGGGAGCGTGGCTACACCTTC | CAISDPGGERGYTF
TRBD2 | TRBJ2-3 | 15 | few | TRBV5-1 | TGCGCCAGCAGCTTCGCGGGAGTCACGGGAGATACGCAGTATTTT | CASSFAGVTGDTQYF
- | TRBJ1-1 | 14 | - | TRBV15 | TGTGCCACCAGCAGAGCCGGGTCCCACTACACGGCTTTCTTT | CATSRAGSHYTAFF
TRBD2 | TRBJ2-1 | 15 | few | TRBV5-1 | TGCGCCAGCAGATGGACTAGCGGAGCCTTTAATGAGCAGTTCTTC | CASRWTSGAFNEQFF
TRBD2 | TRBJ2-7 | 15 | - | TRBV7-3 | TGTGCCAGCAGCTTACTAGCGGGAGGATCCTACGAGCAGTACTTC | CASSLLAGGSYEQYF
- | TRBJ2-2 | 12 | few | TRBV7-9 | TGTGCCAGCAGCCAATACACCGGGGAGCTGTTTTTT | CASSQYTGELFF
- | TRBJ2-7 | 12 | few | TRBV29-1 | TGCAGCGTACGGACAGAAGACTACGAGCAGTACTTC | CSVRTEDYEQYF
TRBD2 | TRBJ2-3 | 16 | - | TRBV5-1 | TGCGCCAGCAGCTTCTTGGGACTAGAAAGCACAGATACGCAGTATTTT | CASSFLGLESTDTQYF
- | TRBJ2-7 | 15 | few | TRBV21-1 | TGTGCCAGCAGCATTTACAGGGGCGGAATCCACGAGCAGTACTTC | CASSIYRGGIHEQYF
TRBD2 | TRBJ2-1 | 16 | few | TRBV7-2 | TGTGCCAGCAGCTTATGGGGTAGCGGGCCATTCAATGAGCAGTTCTTC | CASSLWGSGPFNEQFF
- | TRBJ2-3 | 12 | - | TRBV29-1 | TGCAGCGTTGAAATGGGGACAGATACGCAGTATTTT | CSVEMGTDTQYF
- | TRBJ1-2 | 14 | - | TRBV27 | TGTGCCAGCAGTACATTGGGAGGGATCTATGGCTACACCTTC | CASSTLGGIYGYTF
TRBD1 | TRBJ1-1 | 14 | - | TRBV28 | TGTGCCAGCACCCCCGGGACAGGGTTAGGGAAAGCTTTCTTT | CASTPGTGLGKAFF
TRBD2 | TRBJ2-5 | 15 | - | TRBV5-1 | TGCGCCAGCAGCTTGGCTAGCGGGGTCAGGAAGACCCAGTACTTC | CASSLASGVRKTQYF
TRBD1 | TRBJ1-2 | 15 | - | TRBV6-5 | TGTGCCAGCAGTCGAAGTAAGGGACAGAACTATGGCTACACCTTC | CASSRSKGQNYGYTF
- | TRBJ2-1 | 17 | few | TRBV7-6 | TGTGCCAGCAGCTCGATGCTAAGGGGACGCTCCTACAATGAGCAGTTCTTC | CASSSMLRGRSYNEQFF
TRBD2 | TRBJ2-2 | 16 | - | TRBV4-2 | TGTGCCAGCAGCCAAGAAGGCGGGAGGGAGGCCGGGGAGCTGTTTTTT | CASSQEGGREAGELFF
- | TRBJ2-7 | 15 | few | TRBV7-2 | TGTGCCAGCAGCCCGGTCCCCCTAGTTTCCTACGAGCAGTACTTC | CASSPVPLVSYEQYF
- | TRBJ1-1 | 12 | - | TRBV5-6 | TGTGCCAGCAGCTTATACAGGACTGAAGCTTTCTTT | CASSLYRTEAFF
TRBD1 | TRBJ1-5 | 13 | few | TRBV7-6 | TGTGCCAGCAGCCCGACAGGGGGCCAGCCCCAGCATTTT | CASSPTGGQPQHF
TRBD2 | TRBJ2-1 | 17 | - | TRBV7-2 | TGTGCCAGCAGCCCCCGCGCTAGCGGGAGCTCCTACAATGAGCAGTTCTTC | CASSPRASGSSYNEQFF
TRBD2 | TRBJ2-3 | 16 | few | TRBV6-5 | TGTGCCAGCAGTTACGCGGGAGGGCCACTCACAGATACGCAGTATTTT | CASSYAGGPLTDTQYF
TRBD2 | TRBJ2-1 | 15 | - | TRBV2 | TGTGCCAGCAGTCAAGACGCGGGAGCTAACAATGAGCAGTTCTTC | CASSQDAGANNEQFF
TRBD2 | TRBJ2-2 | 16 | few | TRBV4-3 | TGCGCCAGCAGCCAAGATAGCGGGGGCTCGGGTGGGGAGCTGTTTTTT | CASSQDSGGSGGELFF
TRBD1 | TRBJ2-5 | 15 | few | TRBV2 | TGTGCCAGCAGTGACCAGGGGGCGTCATCGGAGACCCAGTACTTC | CASSDQGASSETQYF
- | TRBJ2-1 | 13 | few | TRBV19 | TGTGCCAGTAGTATAGGGGGGCGGAATGAGCAGTTCTTC | CASSIGGRNEQFF
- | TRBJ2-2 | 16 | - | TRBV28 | TGTGCCAGCAGTCCCCCGACGAGGAGGTTTGGCGGGGAGCTGTTTTTT | CASSPPTRRFGGELFF
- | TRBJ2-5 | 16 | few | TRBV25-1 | TGTGCCAGCAGTGGCGGTAAGCACAGGTACCAAGAGACCCAGTACTTC | CASSGGKHRYQETQYF
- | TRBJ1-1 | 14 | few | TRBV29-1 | TGCAGCGTCCAAACGGGACATAGGAACACTGAAGCTTTCTTT | CSVQTGHRNTEAFF
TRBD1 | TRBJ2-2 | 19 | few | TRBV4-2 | TGTGCCAGCAGCCACGTCGTACCCCGACAGGGGCAGAACACCGGGGAGCTGTTTTTT | CASSHVVPRQGQNTGELFF
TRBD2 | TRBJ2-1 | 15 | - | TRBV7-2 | TGTGCCAGCAGCCAGACTAGCGGGAGGGCCAATGAGCAGTTCTTC | CASSQTSGRANEQFF
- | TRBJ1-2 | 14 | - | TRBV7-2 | TGTGCCAGCAGCTTAGACCGGGGGTGGGATGGCTACACCTTC | CASSLDRGWDGYTF
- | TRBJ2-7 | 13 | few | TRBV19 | TGTGCCAGTAGTGCGGGACAGTCCTACGAGCAGTACTTC | CASSAGQSYEQYF
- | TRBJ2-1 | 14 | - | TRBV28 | TGTGCCAGCAGGACCACCATCTCCTACAATGAGCAGTTCTTC | CASRTTISYNEQFF
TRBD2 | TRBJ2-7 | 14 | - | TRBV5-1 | TGCGCCAGCAGCTTGGACGGGAGGGCCTTCGAGCAGTACTTC | CASSLDGRAFEQYF
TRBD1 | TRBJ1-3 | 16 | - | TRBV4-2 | TGTGCCAGCAGCCACGCGCAGGGGGGTACTGGAAACACCATATATTTT | CASSHAQGGTGNTIYF
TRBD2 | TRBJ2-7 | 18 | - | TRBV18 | TGTGCCAGCTCGCTAACTAGCGGGAGTGTTCTGGTCGTAGACGAGCAGTACTTC | CASSLTSGSVLVVDEQYF
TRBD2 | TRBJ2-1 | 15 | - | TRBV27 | TGTGCCAGCAGGAGGGGGACTAGCGGGAACAATGAGCAGTTCTTC | CASRRGTSGNNEQFF
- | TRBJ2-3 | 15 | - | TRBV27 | TGTGCCAGCAGTGCGGGACGAGCGGGCGCAGATACGCAGTATTTT | CASSAGRAGADTQYF
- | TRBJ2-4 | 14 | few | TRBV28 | TGTGCCAGCCTCTCACCGGAGGCCAAAAACATTCAGTACTTC | CASLSPEAKNIQYF
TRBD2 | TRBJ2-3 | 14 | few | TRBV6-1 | TGTGCCAGCAAGGAACCTGGACTAGTAGATACGCAGTATTTT | CASKEPGLVDTQYF
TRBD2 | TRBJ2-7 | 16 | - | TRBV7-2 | TGTGCCAGCAGCTTAGTTGCTAGCGGTAGCTCCTACGAGCAGTACTTC | CASSLVASGSSYEQYF
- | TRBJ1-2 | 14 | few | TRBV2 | TGTGCCAGCAGCGATGACAGGCGTCGAAATGGCTACACCTTC | CASSDDRRRNGYTF
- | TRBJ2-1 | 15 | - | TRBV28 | TGTGCCAGCAGTTTGGTTCAGAGCTCCTACAATGAGCAGTTCTTC | CASSLVQSSYNEQFF
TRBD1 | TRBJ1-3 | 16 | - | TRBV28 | TGTGCCAGCAGTCGTGGGACAGGGGGCTTTGGAAACACCATATATTTT | CASSRGTGGFGNTIYF
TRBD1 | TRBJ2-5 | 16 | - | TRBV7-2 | TGTGCCAGCAGCTCCCCGCGACAGGGGGCTGGAGAGACCCAGTACTTC | CASSSPRQGAGETQYF
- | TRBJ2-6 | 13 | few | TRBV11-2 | TGTGCCAGCAGGAACAGGGGGGCCAACGTCCTGACTTTC | CASRNRGANVLTF
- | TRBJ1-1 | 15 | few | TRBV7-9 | TGTGCCAGCAGCTTACACTGGGGGTCGAACACTGAAGCTTTCTTT | CASSLHWGSNTEAFF